Listed below are T cell receptor beta chains from one sample, sequenced in a study of cytomegalovirus exposure and HLA in healthy donors. The table came from immunoSEQ multiplex PCR; TCRdb's copy has only in-frame clones and leaves some out. The sample gives about 130,000 clones, over 70% of which show up once; around 1.8% is in the top ten. The sample taken for sequencing was PBMCs. Source of these receptors: a woman aged 40 to 55 in good health and CMV-seronegative. The CDR3 runs from the conserved cysteine through the conserved F or W. A D gene is named only where the DNA matches it firmly. The listing skips clone size in some rows; elsewhere it reads once, few, many or a size class.

TRBV21-1,few,TRBJ2-7,.,CASSKEGGNYEQYF,TGTGCCAGCAGCAAAGAGGGAGGGAACTACGAGCAGTACTTC
TRBV5-1,.,TRBJ1-2,.,CASSLAGGDGYTF,TGCGCCAGCAGCTTGGCGGGGGGTGATGGCTACACCTTC
TRBV28,.,TRBJ1-2,TRBD1,CASRWGQGVGYTF,TGTGCCAGCAGATGGGGACAGGGCGTCGGCTACACCTTC
TRBV18,.,TRBJ1-6,.,CASSPAGMDSPLHF,TGTGCCAGCTCACCAGCAGGGATGGATTCACCCCTCCACTTT
TRBV6-5,.,TRBJ1-4,.,CASRFQGVTNEKLFF,TGTGCCAGCAGATTTCAGGGTGTCACTAATGAAAAACTGTTTTTT
TRBV19,few,TRBJ1-5,.,CASSILGQGIQPQHF,TGTGCCAGTAGTATACTGGGGCAGGGGATTCAGCCCCAGCATTTT
TRBV5-1,once,TRBJ2-7,TRBD1,CASSSSGTGAYEQYF,TGCGCCAGCAGCTCCTCCGGGACAGGGGCCTACGAGCAGTACTTC
TRBV6-6,.,TRBJ1-2,.,CASSYSNNPSGGYTF,TGTGCCAGCAGTTACTCAAATAACCCATCGGGTGGCTACACCTTC
TRBV19,.,TRBJ2-1,.,CASSKMAGGGGGHDEQFF,TGTGCCAGTAGTAAAATGGCGGGCGGAGGGGGGGGGCACGATGAGCAGTTCTTC
TRBV5-6,.,TRBJ1-5,TRBD1,CASSLGQGSGAQHF,TGTGCCAGCAGCCTCGGACAGGGGTCGGGGGCCCAGCATTTT
TRBV6-5,.,TRBJ2-7,.,CASSYSQGRGYEQYF,TGTGCCAGCAGTTACTCGCAGGGTCGTGGCTACGAGCAGTACTTC
TRBV4-2,.,TRBJ2-5,.,CASSQDRAQGYQETQYF,TGTGCCAGCAGCCAAGATCGTGCCCAGGGGTACCAAGAGACCCAGTACTTC
TRBV28,.,TRBJ1-2,.,CATPTVSGYGYTF,TGTGCCACCCCGACAGTCTCAGGCTATGGCTACACCTTC
TRBV18,.,TRBJ2-4,.,CASSPQALGNIQYF,TGTGCCAGCTCACCGCAGGCCTTGGGAAACATTCAGTACTTC
TRBV5-1,few,TRBJ1-5,.,CASSLVAEGQPQHF,TGCGCCAGCAGCTTGGTGGCGGAGGGCCAACCCCAGCATTTT
TRBV9,once,TRBJ1-1,.,CASSPPRGDHTEAFF,TGTGCCAGCAGCCCTCCCCGGGGGGACCACACTGAAGCTTTCTTT
TRBV9,once,TRBJ2-5,TRBD2,CASSVSGAQETQYF,TGTGCCAGCAGCGTTAGCGGGGCCCAAGAGACCCAGTACTTC
TRBV7-9,.,TRBJ1-1,.,CASSPQANTEAFF,TGTGCCAGCAGCCCACAGGCGAACACTGAAGCTTTCTTT
TRBV7-3,.,TRBJ2-5,.,CASSLSREETQYF,TGTGCCAGCAGCTTAAGCCGTGAGGAGACCCAGTACTTC
TRBV6-5,.,TRBJ2-5,.,CASSSHGGVQETQYF,TGTGCCAGCAGTTCCCACGGGGGAGTTCAAGAGACCCAGTACTTC
TRBV6-6,.,TRBJ1-1,.,CASSFREGDTEAFF,TGTGCCAGCAGTTTCAGGGAAGGGGACACTGAAGCTTTCTTT
TRBV7-6,.,TRBJ2-1,TRBD1,CASSDRGGYNEQFF,TGTGCCAGCAGCGACAGGGGGGGCTACAATGAGCAGTTCTTC
TRBV11-2,few,TRBJ2-5,TRBD2,CASKVGGEETQYF,TGTGCCAGCAAAGTTGGGGGGGAAGAGACCCAGTACTTC
TRBV2,.,TRBJ1-4,.,CASSDLRHDEKLFF,TGTGCCAGCAGTGACTTGCGGCACGATGAAAAACTGTTTTTT
TRBV2,.,TRBJ2-5,TRBD2,CASRGSSGGYRETQYF,TGTGCCAGCAGAGGGTCTAGCGGGGGTTACCGAGAGACCCAGTACTTC
TRBV6-5,.,TRBJ1-1,.,CASSYSGGSDTEAFF,TGTGCCAGCAGTTACTCGGGGGGATCGGACACTGAAGCTTTCTTT
TRBV7-8,.,TRBJ2-2,.,CASSLTGRYTGELFF,TGTGCCAGCAGCTTGACAGGGAGGTATACCGGGGAGCTGTTTTTT
TRBV27,few,TRBJ2-5,TRBD2,CASSLRGSGGEETQYF,TGTGCCAGCAGTTTAAGAGGGAGCGGGGGGGAAGAGACCCAGTACTTC
TRBV15,once,TRBJ1-3,.,CATSRGEGSGNTIYF,TGTGCCACCAGCAGAGGGGAGGGATCTGGAAACACCATATATTTT
TRBV27,few,TRBJ1-3,.,CASSSTAGNTIYF,TGTGCCAGCAGTAGCACAGCTGGAAACACCATATATTTT
TRBV7-6,.,TRBJ1-2,.,CASSPGENYGYTF,TGTGCCAGCAGTCCTGGTGAGAACTATGGCTACACCTTC
TRBV2,medium-sized,TRBJ1-1,.,CASREQQGAEAFF,TGTGCCAGCAGGGAACAACAGGGTGCTGAAGCTTTCTTT
TRBV28,.,TRBJ2-7,TRBD1,CASSLARGLYEQYF,TGTGCCAGCAGTCTGGCCAGGGGGCTCTACGAGCAGTACTTC
TRBV28,.,TRBJ2-1,.,CASSSTGTSYNEQFF,TGTGCCAGCAGTTCCACCGGGACATCCTACAATGAGCAGTTCTTC
TRBV5-3,.,TRBJ1-5,.,CAIGGRFSNQPQHF,TGTGCAATAGGAGGCAGGTTTAGCAATCAGCCCCAGCATTTT
TRBV11-1,.,TRBJ2-7,TRBD2,CASSLDGTSGRGYQQYF,TGTGCCAGCAGCTTGGATGGGACTAGCGGGAGAGGCTACCAGCAGTACTTC
TRBV7-9,.,TRBJ2-1,TRBD2,CSSSSLAGGTNEQFF,TGTTCCAGCAGCTCACTAGCGGGGGGGACTAATGAGCAGTTCTTC
TRBV27,.,TRBJ2-1,TRBD2,CASSRLAGSNEQFF,TGTGCCAGCAGCCGACTAGCGGGCAGCAATGAGCAGTTCTTC
TRBV13,once,TRBJ2-5,.,CASSLVTGLRETQYF,TGTGCCAGCAGCTTAGTCACAGGGTTGAGAGAGACCCAGTACTTC
TRBV5-1,once,TRBJ2-5,.,CASSSVPRETQYF,TGCGCCAGCAGCTCCGTCCCCCGGGAGACCCAGTACTTC
TRBV14,.,TRBJ2-1,.,CASSLIPVMESENEQFF,TGTGCCAGCAGCCTTATTCCAGTAATGGAGTCGGAAAATGAGCAGTTCTTC
TRBV5-1,few,TRBJ2-6,TRBD1,CASSPLPGGPAGANVLTF,TGCGCCAGCAGCCCACTTCCAGGGGGTCCTGCTGGGGCCAACGTCCTGACTTTC
TRBV7-2,.,TRBJ2-5,TRBD2,CASSSHGGASGGTGTQYF,TGTGCCAGCAGCTCCCACGGCGGGGCTAGCGGGGGCACGGGGACCCAGTACTTC
TRBV30,few,TRBJ1-6,TRBD1,CAWSQDRGNSPLHF,TGTGCCTGGAGTCAGGACAGGGGGAATTCACCCCTCCACTTT
TRBV9,once,TRBJ1-2,.,CASSEREAYGYTF,TGTGCCAGCAGTGAAAGAGAAGCCTATGGCTACACCTTC
TRBV30,.,TRBJ2-7,.,CAWARGQDYEQYF,TGTGCCTGGGCCAGAGGGCAGGACTACGAGCAGTACTTC
TRBV10-2,.,TRBJ2-5,TRBD2,CASSTNSGTSERKTQYF,TGCGCCAGCAGTACCAATTCCGGGACTAGCGAAAGGAAGACCCAGTACTTC
TRBV14,.,TRBJ2-7,.,CASSQDMAPYEQYF,TGTGCCAGCAGCCAAGATATGGCACCCTACGAGCAGTACTTC
TRBV7-9,.,TRBJ1-2,TRBD1,CASSYSGQGTYGYTF,TGTGCCAGCAGCTATTCGGGACAGGGGACTTATGGCTACACCTTC
TRBV5-1,once,TRBJ1-2,.,CASSLVEEANYGYTF,TGCGCCAGCAGCTTGGTAGAGGAAGCTAACTATGGCTACACCTTC
TRBV28,few,TRBJ2-1,TRBD1,CASSLTGPYNEQFF,TGTGCCAGCAGTTTGACAGGGCCGTACAATGAGCAGTTCTTC
TRBV5-1,.,TRBJ2-2,.,CASSLEAPTGELFF,TGCGCCAGCAGCTTGGAAGCCCCCACCGGGGAGCTGTTTTTT
TRBV6-1,.,TRBJ2-3,.,CASIPGGMSDTQYF,TGTGCCAGCATTCCCGGCGGCATGTCAGATACGCAGTATTTT
TRBV2,.,TRBJ1-2,.,CASNLLPGYTF,TGTGCCAGCAATCTACTCCCGGGCTACACCTTC
TRBV28,.,TRBJ1-6,.,CASSLSPDFGSPLHF,TGTGCCAGCAGTTTGTCCCCGGACTTCGGTTCACCCCTCCACTTT